The sequence of this TCR beta chain was determined in a study of CD8 T cells in Susac syndrome. Sequencing targeted TCR beta in T cells from blood (CD8+ and CD4+). With random hexamers, 0.5 to 1 ug RNA was reverse transcribed. TCRdb reprocessed the immunoSEQ multiplex PCR reads with MiXCR, giving one entry per CDR3 protein. Counted here are about 140,000 distinct CDR3 sequences, 95% occurring once; the ten biggest clones make up over 0.1%. Germline CDR1 SGHTA, CDR2 FQGNSA. Trimming took off 5 bases at V and 1 base at J, with 20 bases between the two ends. The CDR3 contains 17 residues. The sequencing sample was made of CD4+ T cells from PBMCs. The chain links TRBV7-2 to TRBJ1-1; D ambiguous. This clonotype originated in a human donor with multiple sclerosis. DNA of the CDR3: TGTGCCAGCAGCCCTTTAGGTAGGGAGGCCAAGAACACTGAAGCTTTCTTT. Translation: CASSPLGREAKNTEAFF.